This T cell receptor (beta chain) was sequenced in a study of OX40 agonist ivuxolimab in advanced cancers. Turning to the study itself: Ivuxolimab, which patients received intravenously every 2 weeks, was dosed at 0.01 to 10 mg/kg.

Concerning this clone: Antigen unknown.

This CDR3 spans 16 amino acids. After removal of 4 bases from V and 1 base from J, the junction contained 7 bases not matched to a gene. CDR1 is SGHRS and CDR2 is YFSETQ in the germline V gene. Repertoires were generated with immunoSEQ multiplex PCR, while TCRdb's copy carries only in-frame clones and drops some. This table holds 55,000 to 65,000 clones, roughly 90% found once. Findings of the study overall: Some patients without response likewise showed low normalized clonal expansion.

The clonotype comes from an adult with an advanced solid tumor such as melanoma, head and neck, liver or kidney cancer. The chain uses TRBV5-1 and TRBJ1-1; 10 bases map to TRBD1. The specimen comprised CD4+ or CD8+ T cells sorted from blood, sampled in a trial of the OX40 agonist ivuxolimab. Here the CDR3 reads CASSPRQGARNTEAFF. The CDR3 DNA reads as TGCGCCAGCAGCCCCCGACAGGGGGCCAGGAACACTGAAGCTTTCTTT.